The sequence of this T cell receptor beta chain was determined in a study of T-cell reconstitution after alpha-beta-depleted transplantation in children. Unique molecular identifiers featured in how the TCRbeta library was prepared. TCRdb processed the PCR reads anew with MiXCR; each CDR3 protein has one entry. The sample has about 580,000 distinct CDR3 sequences; 25% to 30% are singletons. As to this clonotype: The target antigen is unknown.

Whole-study findings and limits: In patients about two months after transplant, alpha-beta T cells reportedly arose from several hundred expanded graft clones.

The TCR was taken from a boy younger than two with Wiskott-Aldrich syndrome, due to receive a stem cell transplant. The material was PBMCs, obtained before TCRalphabeta/CD19-depleted stem cell transplant.

The CDR3 here is CSASASGRPGELFF. The CDR3 bases are TGCAGTGCTAGTGCTAGCGGGAGGCCCGGGGAGCTGTTTTTT. The rearrangement joins TRBV20-1 to TRBJ2-2; 11 nucleotides line up with TRBD2. V shed 3 bases, J shed 6 bases, and the junction held 3 bases outside the gene matches. This CDR3 has 14 residues. The germline CDR1 and CDR2 sequences are DFQATT and SNEGSKA (reference sequence).